One sample yielded the 13 T cell receptor beta chains listed below, sequenced in a study of blood T cell repertoires in COVID-19. Repertoires were generated with immunoSEQ multiplex PCR, while TCRdb's copy carries only in-frame clones and drops some. The sample includes 200,000 to 250,000 clones, more than 80% of them seen just once. The sample comprised PBMCs or T cells enriched from blood (not recorded which). The receptors come from a man aged 55 to 70 who had recovered from COVID-19.

V usage is TRBV14 and J usage is TRBJ2-7, with TRBD1 matching 9 bases. There are 14 residues in the CDR3. V shed 4 bases and J 7 bases; nucleotides not matched to a gene: 8. In germline, CDR1 is SGHDN, CDR2 FVKESK. Here the CDR3 DNA reads TGTGCCAGCAGCCTGAGGACAGGGGCGGGTGAGCAGTACTTC. Encoded protein: CASSLRTGAGEQYF. The entire variable domain, with the rest obtained from reference TRBV14 and TRBJ2-7, is as follows: EAGVTQFPSHSVIEKGQTVTLRCDPISGHDNLYWYRRVMGKEIKFLLHFVKESKQDESGMPNNRFLAERTGGTYSTLKVQPAELEDSGVYFCASSLRTGAGEQYFGPGTRLTVT.

The sample holds a few counts of this clone. The CDR3 reads CASSLTPGGNTEAFF. The CDR3 DNA sequence: TGTGCCAGCAGCTTAACACCAGGGGGTAACACTGAAGCTTTCTTT. The chain links TRBV7-3 to TRBJ1-1; TRBD1 aligns across 7 bases. The CDR3 sequence is 15 residues long. V was clipped by 0 bases and J by 2 bases; unmatched bases: 3. Germline V lookup: CDR1 SGHTA, CDR2 FQGTGA. Full variable domain (missing parts from reference TRBV7-3 and TRBJ1-1): GAGVSQTPSNKVTEKGKYVELRCDPISGHTALYWYRQSLGQGPEFLIYFQGTGAADDSGLPNDRFFAVRPEGSVSTLKIQRTERGDSAVYLCASSLTPGGNTEAFFGQGTRLTVV.

This chain links TRBV15 with TRBJ1-1, with a weak D call TRBD1 (6 bases). V gave up 5 bases and J gave up 11 bases, with 12 bases separating them. The germline V gene encodes CDR1 LNHNV and CDR2 YYDKDF (reference sequence). The CDR3 has 11 residues. CDR3: CATSHRDAAFF. The CDR3 coding sequence is TGTGCCACCAGCCACAGGGATGCGGCTTTCTTT.

Concerning this clone: Compared with germline, one end of the junction differs, possibly owing to a read error. The rearrangement links TRBV13 to TRBJ1-1; 10 nucleotides line up with TRBD1. The V gene's germline CDR1 is PRHDT and CDR2 FYEKMQ (reference sequence). The CDR3 consists of 11 residues. The DNA of the CDR3 is TGTGCCAGCAGCTTAGGGGGACAGGGGCGATTT. The encoded protein is CASSLGGQGRF.

The chain joins TRBV7-9 to TRBJ1-1; D is uncertain. The CDR3 runs to 15 residues. CDR1 is SEHNR and CDR2 is FQNEAQ in the germline V gene (reference sequence). Trimming shortened V by 5 bases and J by 1 base, and 14 bases separated the two germline ends. The CDR3 DNA reads as TGTGCCAGCAGCGCCTCCTATGGCGGGAACACTGAAGCTTTCTTT. Residues: CASSASYGGNTEAFF.

The chain has TRBV19 and TRBJ1-4, with D maybe TRBD1 (6 bases). CDR1 is LNHDA and CDR2 is SQIVND in the germline V gene (reference sequence). The CDR3 contains 13 residues. The germline V and J ends were trimmed by 7 bases and 3 bases, with 9 bases remaining between them. CDR3 DNA sequence: TGTGCCAGTATGGACAGACCTAATGAAAAACTGTTTTTT. It yields the protein CASMDRPNEKLFF.

The V call is TRBV18, the J call TRBJ2-7; tentatively, D is TRBD1 (5 bases). Between the trimmed V and J ends, which lost 3 bases and 0 bases, there was a span of 12 bases. CDR1 and CDR2 (germline): KGHSH, LQKENI. The CDR3 length is 15 residues. As DNA, the CDR3 is TGTGCCAGCTCACCTCCGATAGGGGCCTCCTACGAGCAGTACTTC. It codes for CASSPPIGASYEQYF.

The chain is built from TRBV7-2 and TRBJ2-7; TRBD1 aligns across 8 bases. V lost 1 base, J lost 5 bases, and 4 bases stayed unmatched. Per germline, CDR1 SGHTA and CDR2 FQGNSA. The CDR3 has 14 residues. CDR3 sequence (DNA): TGTGCCAGCAGCTTAGGACAGGGGCTTAACGAGCAGTACTTC. Its protein is CASSLGQGLNEQYF.

The V and J genes are TRBV7-2 and TRBJ1-6; D is unclear. Germline V gene sequence: CDR1 SGHTA, CDR2 FQGNSA. CDR3 size: 16 residues. V was pared by 0 bases and J by 5 bases, with 11 bases between. The CDR3 nucleotides are TGTGCCAGCAGCTTAGCTTCGGGTCGCCATAATTCACCCCTCCACTTT. As protein: CASSLASGRHNSPLHF. Using reference TRBV7-2 and TRBJ1-6 for the parts outside the CDR3, the full variable domain is GAGVSQSPSNKVTEKGKDVELRCDPISGHTALYWYRQSLGQGLEFLIYFQGNSAPDKSGLPSDRFSAERTGGSVSTLTIQRTQQEDSAVYLCASSLASGRHNSPLHFGNGTRLTVT.

The J gene is TRBJ2-6, the V gene TRBV7-2, with D maybe TRBD1 (5 bases). CDR1 is SGHTA and CDR2 is FQGNSA in the germline V gene. The CDR3 is made up of 16 amino acids. The ends were cut back, 3 bases at V and 2 bases at J, with 11 bases in the middle. The CDR3 reads CASSFPWGAGANVLTF. The CDR3 coding sequence is TGTGCCAGCAGCTTTCCATGGGGCGCTGGGGCCAACGTCCTGACTTTC.

This chain links TRBV27 with TRBJ2-3; 13 bases are shared with TRBD2. Germline assignment: CDR1 MNHEY and CDR2 SMNVEV (reference sequence). The junction had 13 bases not matched to a gene; V was cut back by 7 bases and J by 0 bases. The CDR3 length is 19 residues. The DNA for the CDR3 is TGTGCCAGCACTCAGAGACTAGCGGGGGGTCCTCTCAGCACAGATACGCAGTATTTT. Translation: CASTQRLAGGPLSTDTQYF.

This rearrangement joins TRBV25-1 to TRBJ1-1; D not certain. Trimming stripped 3 bases from V and 7 bases from J, with 6 bases between. The CDR3 contains 11 residues. Germline loops: CDR1 MGHDK, CDR2 SYGVNS. The DNA for the CDR3 is TGTGCCAGCAGTGAGGCAGTTGAAGCTTTCTTT. Protein product: CASSEAVEAFF.

This clone was observed a single time. The chain carries TRBV27 and TRBJ2-7; 7 bases map to TRBD1. The germline CDR1 and CDR2 sequences are MNHEY and SMNVEV (reference sequence). V trimming: 4 bases; J trimming: 0 bases; junction bases outside the gene matches: 6. This CDR3 is built from 15 residues. The CDR3 here is CASSWRQGDSYEQYF. CDR3 DNA sequence: TGTGCCAGCAGTTGGCGGCAGGGGGACTCCTACGAGCAGTACTTC.